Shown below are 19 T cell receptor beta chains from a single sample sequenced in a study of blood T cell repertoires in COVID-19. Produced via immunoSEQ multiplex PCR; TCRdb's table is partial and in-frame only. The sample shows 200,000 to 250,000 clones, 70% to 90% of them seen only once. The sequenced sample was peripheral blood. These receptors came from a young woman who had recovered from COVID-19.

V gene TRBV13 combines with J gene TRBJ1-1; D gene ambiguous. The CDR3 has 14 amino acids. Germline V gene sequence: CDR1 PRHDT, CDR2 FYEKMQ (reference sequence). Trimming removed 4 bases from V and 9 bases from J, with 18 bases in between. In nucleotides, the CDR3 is TGTGCCAGCAGCTCCCCGTCAGCCGAGGTTAAAGCTTTCTTT. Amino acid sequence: CASSSPSAEVKAFF.

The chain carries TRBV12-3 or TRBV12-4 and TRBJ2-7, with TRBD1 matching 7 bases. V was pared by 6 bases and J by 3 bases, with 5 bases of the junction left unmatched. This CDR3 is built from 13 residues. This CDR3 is CASRDRLHYEQYF. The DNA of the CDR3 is TGTGCCAGCAGGGACAGGCTACACTACGAGCAGTACTTC.

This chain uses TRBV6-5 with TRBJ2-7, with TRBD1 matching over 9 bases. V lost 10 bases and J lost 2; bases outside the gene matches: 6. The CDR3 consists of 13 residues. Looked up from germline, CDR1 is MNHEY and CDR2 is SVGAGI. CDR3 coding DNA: TGTGCCATCTTTGGACAGGGGACCTACGAGCAGTACTTC. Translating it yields CAIFGQGTYEQYF.

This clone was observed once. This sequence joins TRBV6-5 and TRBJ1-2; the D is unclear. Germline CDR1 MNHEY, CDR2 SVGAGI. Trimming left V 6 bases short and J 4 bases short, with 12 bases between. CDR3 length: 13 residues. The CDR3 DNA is TGTGCCAGCAGCAAGGCAGGAGGCTATGGCTACACCTTC. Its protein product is CASSKAGGYGYTF.

CDR3 residues: CASSGDSQETQYF. In nucleotides, the CDR3 is TGTGCCAGCAGTGGGGACAGTCAAGAGACCCAGTACTTC. The rearrangement joins TRBV2 to TRBJ2-5; 7 bases are shared with TRBD1. The CDR3 is made up of 13 amino acids. Germline assignment: CDR1 SNHLY and CDR2 FYNNEI. V gave up 4 bases and J gave up 2 bases; unmatched junction bases: 1. Variable domain in full (rest from reference TRBV2 and TRBJ2-5): EPEVTQTPSHQVTQMGQEVILRCVPISNHLYFYWYRQILGQKVEFLVSFYNNEISEKSEIFDDQFSVERPDGSNFTLKIRSTKLEDSAMYFCASSGDSQETQYFGPGTRLLVL.

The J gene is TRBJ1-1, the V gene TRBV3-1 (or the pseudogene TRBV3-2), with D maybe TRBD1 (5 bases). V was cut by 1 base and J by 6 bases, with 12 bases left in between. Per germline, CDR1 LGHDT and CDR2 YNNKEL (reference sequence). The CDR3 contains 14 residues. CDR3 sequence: CASSQATVVPEAFF. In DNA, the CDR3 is TGTGCCAGCAGCCAAGCGACAGTCGTCCCTGAAGCTTTCTTT.

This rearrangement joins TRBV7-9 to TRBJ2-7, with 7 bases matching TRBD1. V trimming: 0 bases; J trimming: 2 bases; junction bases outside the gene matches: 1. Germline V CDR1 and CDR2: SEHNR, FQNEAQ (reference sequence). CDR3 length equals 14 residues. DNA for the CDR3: TGTGCCAGCAGCTTAGCCGGGACAGCCTACGAGCAGTACTTC. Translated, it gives CASSLAGTAYEQYF.

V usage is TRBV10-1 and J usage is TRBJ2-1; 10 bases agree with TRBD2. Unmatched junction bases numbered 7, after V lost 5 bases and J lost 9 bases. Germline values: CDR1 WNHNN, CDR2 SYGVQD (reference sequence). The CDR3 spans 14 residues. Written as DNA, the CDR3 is TGCGCCAGCAGTCCAAGCGGGGGGGCCTTTGAGCAGTTCTTC. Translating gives CASSPSGGAFEQFF.

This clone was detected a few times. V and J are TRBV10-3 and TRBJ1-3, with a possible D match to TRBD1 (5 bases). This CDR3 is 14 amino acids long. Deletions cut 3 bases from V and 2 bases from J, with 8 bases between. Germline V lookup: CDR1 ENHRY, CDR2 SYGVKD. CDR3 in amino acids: CAISDDRPGNTIYF. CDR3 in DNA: TGTGCCATCAGTGACGACAGACCTGGAAACACCATATATTTT.

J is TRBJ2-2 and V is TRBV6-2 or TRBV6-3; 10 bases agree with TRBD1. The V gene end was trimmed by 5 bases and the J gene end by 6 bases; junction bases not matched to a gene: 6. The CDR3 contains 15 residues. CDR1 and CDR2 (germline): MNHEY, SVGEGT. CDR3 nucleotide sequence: TGTGCCAGCAGTCAGACAGGGGGCGGCCCCGGGGAGCTGTTTTTT. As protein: CASSQTGGGPGELFF.

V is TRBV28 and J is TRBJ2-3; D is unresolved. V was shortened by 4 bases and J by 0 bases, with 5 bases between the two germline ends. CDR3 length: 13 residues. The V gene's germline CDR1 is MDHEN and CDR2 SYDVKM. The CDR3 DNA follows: TGTGCCAGCAGTTCAACTAGCACAGATACGCAGTATTTT. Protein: CASSSTSTDTQYF. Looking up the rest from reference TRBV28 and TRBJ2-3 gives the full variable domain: DVKVTQSSRYLVKRTGEKVFLECVQDMDHENMFWYRQDPGLGLRLIYFSYDVKMKEKGDIPEGYSVSREKKERFSLILESASTNQTSMYLCASSSTSTDTQYFGPGTRLTVL.

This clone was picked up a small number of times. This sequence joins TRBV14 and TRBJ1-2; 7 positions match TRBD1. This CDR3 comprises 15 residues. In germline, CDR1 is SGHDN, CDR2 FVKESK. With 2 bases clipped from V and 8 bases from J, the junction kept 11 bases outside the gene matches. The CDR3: CASSQNRGPPFGYTF. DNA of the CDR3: TGTGCCAGCAGCCAAAACAGGGGACCCCCTTTCGGCTACACCTTC.

Here the CDR3 DNA reads TGTGCCAGCAGCCGGGTATCCGGGGAAACAGATACGCAGTATTTT. It is translated as CASSRVSGETDTQYF. The rearrangement joins TRBV4-2 to TRBJ2-3, with D possibly TRBD2 on 5 matching bases. This CDR3 region has 15 residues. The germline gives CDR1 LGHNA, CDR2 YNFKEQ. The V end was cut by 4 bases, the J end by 3 bases, with 14 bases between.

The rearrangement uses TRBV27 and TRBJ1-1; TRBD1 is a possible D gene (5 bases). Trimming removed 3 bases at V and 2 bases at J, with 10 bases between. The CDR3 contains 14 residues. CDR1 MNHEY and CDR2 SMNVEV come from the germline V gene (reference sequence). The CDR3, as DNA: TGTGCCAGCAGTTTGTGGGGCTTTAACACTGAAGCTTTCTTT. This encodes CASSLWGFNTEAFF.

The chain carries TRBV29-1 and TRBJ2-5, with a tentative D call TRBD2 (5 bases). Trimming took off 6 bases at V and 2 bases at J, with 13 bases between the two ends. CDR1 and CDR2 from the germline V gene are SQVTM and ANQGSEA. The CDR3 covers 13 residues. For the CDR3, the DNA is TGCAGCGTAGAGGTCGGGGTTCAAGAGACCCAGTACTTC. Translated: CSVEVGVQETQYF.

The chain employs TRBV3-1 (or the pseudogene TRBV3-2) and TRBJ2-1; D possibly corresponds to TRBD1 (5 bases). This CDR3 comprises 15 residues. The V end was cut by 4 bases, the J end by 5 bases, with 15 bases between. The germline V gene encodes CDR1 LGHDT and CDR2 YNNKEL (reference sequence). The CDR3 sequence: CASSPRRQLDNEQFF. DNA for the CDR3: TGTGCCAGCAGCCCCCGGAGACAGCTCGACAATGAGCAGTTCTTC.

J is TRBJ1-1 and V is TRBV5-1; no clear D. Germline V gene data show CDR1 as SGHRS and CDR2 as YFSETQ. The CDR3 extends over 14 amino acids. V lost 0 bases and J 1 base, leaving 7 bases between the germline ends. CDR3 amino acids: CASSLDSQNTEAFF. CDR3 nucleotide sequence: TGCGCCAGCAGCTTGGACAGTCAGAACACTGAAGCTTTCTTT.

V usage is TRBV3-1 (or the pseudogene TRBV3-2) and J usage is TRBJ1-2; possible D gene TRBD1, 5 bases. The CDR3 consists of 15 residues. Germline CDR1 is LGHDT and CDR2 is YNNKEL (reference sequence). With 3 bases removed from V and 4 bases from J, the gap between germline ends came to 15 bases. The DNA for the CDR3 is TGTGCCAGCAGCCACGTGGGCAGCGGGGGCTATGGCTACACCTTC. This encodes CASSHVGSGGYGYTF.

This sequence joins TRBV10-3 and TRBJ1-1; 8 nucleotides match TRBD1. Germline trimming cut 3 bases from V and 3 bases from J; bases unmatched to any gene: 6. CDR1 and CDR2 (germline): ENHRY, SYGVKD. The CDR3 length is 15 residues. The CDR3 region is CAISEGRGRDTEAFF. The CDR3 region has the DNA TGTGCCATCAGTGAAGGCAGGGGGCGGGACACTGAAGCTTTCTTT.